These 15 T cell receptor beta chains were sequenced from one sample in a study of T cells after yellow fever vaccination. TCRdb ran MiXCR on the 5' RACE reads and lists one entry per CDR3 protein. Of roughly 32,000 distinct CDR3 sequences in the sample, roughly a tenth are singletons; the top ten hold around 12%. Material: PBMCs, either bulk or a sorted T-cell subset (CD4+, CD8+, memory, or dextramer-sorted; not recorded which), obtained more than 13 days after the first yellow fever vaccination. The receptor source for this set is a man between 18 and 35 years old who received the YFV17D yellow fever vaccine.

This clonotype occurred many times. The V gene is TRBV6-2 or TRBV6-3, the J gene TRBJ2-6; D not resolved. Germline CDR1 MNHEY, CDR2 SVGEGT. The V end lost 6 bases, the J end lost 0 bases, and 9 bases lay between the germline ends. The CDR3 has 15 residues. CDR3 sequence: CASSLKDSGANVLTF. CDR3 nucleotide sequence: TGTGCCAGCAGCCTCAAGGACTCTGGGGCCAACGTCCTGACTTTC.

This clonotype appeared many times. V gene TRBV5-1 combines with J gene TRBJ2-1, with TRBD2 identical over 11 bases. CDR1 is SGHRS, CDR2 YFSETQ, per germline. Germline trimming cut 3 bases from V and 0 bases from J; bases unmatched to any gene: 8. This CDR3 contains 18 residues. CDR3 sequence (DNA): TGCGCCAGCAGCTCCGGGACTAGCGGAAAGAGCTCCTACAATGAGCAGTTCTTC. Translating it yields CASSSGTSGKSSYNEQFF.

In this sample, this clonotype turned up many times. The chain couples TRBV5-1 to TRBJ1-1; D possibly corresponds to TRBD1 (6 bases). The germline CDR1 and CDR2 sequences are SGHRS and YFSETQ. Deletions cut 1 base from V and 5 bases from J, with 15 bases between. CDR3 size: 15 residues. The CDR3 sequence is CASSLNGGSETEAFF. Here the CDR3 DNA reads TGCGCCAGCAGCTTGAATGGGGGCTCAGAAACTGAAGCTTTCTTT.

Comments on this clonotype: A much larger clone sits a single nucleotide away, making a read error possible. This chain links TRBV5-1 with TRBJ2-5; D uncertain. The V gene lost 0 bases and the J gene lost 2 bases, with 8 bases spanning the gap. The CDR3 totals 14 residues. Germline-derived CDR1 and CDR2 are SGHRS and YFSETQ. CDR3 in amino acids: CASSLEVRQETQYF. CDR3 DNA sequence: TGCGCCAGCAGCTTGGAGGTCAGACAAGAGACCCAGTACTTC.

This chain uses TRBV11-2 with TRBJ1-2; 7 bases agree with TRBD1. The CDR3 has 14 residues. Germline V gene data show CDR1 as SGHAT and CDR2 as FQNNGV. Losses at the gene ends were 5 bases for V and 2 bases for J; bases not matched to a gene: 5. In DNA form, the CDR3 reads TGTGCCAGCAGCCCCATGGGACAGAACTATGGCTACACCTTC. Translation gives CASSPMGQNYGYTF.

About this clonotype itself: Possible read error: a much larger clone is one base away. The chain links TRBV9 to TRBJ2-1, with D perhaps matching TRBD2 (6 bases). The germline CDR1 and CDR2 sequences are SGDLS and YYNGEE. The V gene lost 7 bases and the J gene lost 7 bases, with 21 bases spanning the gap. CDR3 length: 15 amino acids. Here the CDR3 DNA reads TGTGCCAGCGGCCCGAGGTATAGCGGCCGAAATGAGCAGTTCTTC. Protein: CASGPRYSGRNEQFF. Filled out from reference TRBV9 and TRBJ2-1, the complete variable domain reads DSGVTQTPKHLITATGQRVTLRCSPRSGDLSVYWYQQSLDQGLQFLIQYYNGEERAKGNILERFSAQQFPDLHSELNLSSLELGDSALYFCASGPRYSGRNEQFFGPGTRLTVL.

This clonotype has at least ten counts. This chain connects TRBV5-5 to TRBJ2-2, with 9 bases that match TRBD2. The CDR3 is 18 amino acids. Germline V lookup: CDR1 SGHKS, CDR2 YYEKEE (reference sequence). V gave up 2 bases and J gave up 3 bases; unmatched junction bases: 11. Here the CDR3 reads CASSFMRAASGDTGELFF. CDR3 coding DNA: TGTGCCAGCAGCTTTATGAGGGCGGCTAGCGGGGACACCGGGGAGCTGTTTTTT. The complete variable domain, with remaining parts taken from reference TRBV5-5 and TRBJ2-2, reads DAGVTQSPTHLIKTRGQQVTLRCSPISGHKSVSWYQQVLGQGPQFIFQYYEKEERGRGNFPDRFSARQFPNYSSELNVNALLLGDSALYLCASSFMRAASGDTGELFFGEGSRLTVL.

This clonotype was recorded at least ten times. The genes are TRBV6-5 and TRBJ1-3; D not resolved. The germline V gene encodes CDR1 MNHEY and CDR2 SVGAGI. The CDR3 spans 14 residues. The V end was cut by 2 bases, the J end by 2 bases, with 7 bases between. CDR3 sequence (DNA): TGTGCCAGCAGTTACCTCACAGCTGGAAACACCATATATTTT. Protein sequence: CASSYLTAGNTIYF.

This clonotype was counted ten times or more. The J gene is TRBJ2-7, the V gene TRBV20-1; possible D gene TRBD2, 6 bases. Trimming cost V 6 bases and J 5 bases, with 14 bases left between them. Germline lookup yields CDR1 DFQATT and CDR2 SNEGSKA (reference sequence). This CDR3 contains 12 residues. The CDR3: CSAGRGTNEQYV. The CDR3 coding sequence is TGCAGTGCCGGACGGGGGACGAACGAGCAGTACGTC.

This clonotype was observed at least ten times. The rearrangement links TRBV4-2 to TRBJ2-2, with 9 bases that match TRBD2. V was clipped by 0 bases and J by 7 bases; unmatched bases: 15. The CDR3 loop spans 19 amino acids. Per the germline V gene, CDR1 is LGHNA and CDR2 is YNFKEQ. Written as DNA, the CDR3 is TGTGCCAGCAGCCAAGATCTAAACGGCGGGGGGGCCGGAATCGGGGAGCTGTTTTTT. Amino acids: CASSQDLNGGGAGIGELFF.

At least ten counts were recorded for this clonotype. The chain joins TRBV5-4 to TRBJ2-6; the D call may be TRBD1 or TRBD2 (6 bases each). Trimming stripped 9 bases from V and 4 bases from J, with 14 bases between. Germline V gives CDR1 SGHNT, CDR2 YYREEE (reference sequence). The CDR3 totals 14 residues. The CDR3 DNA reads as TGTGCCACTTACCGGGGGACAGGGGCCAACGTCCTGACTTTC. Residues: CATYRGTGANVLTF.

This clonotype was detected ten times or more. The chain joins TRBV7-2 to TRBJ1-5; the D is unclear. CDR1 SGHTA and CDR2 FQGNSA come from the germline V gene. The CDR3 has 15 residues. The V end lost 4 bases, the J end lost 0 bases, and 10 bases lay between the germline ends. CDR3 residues: CASSWYRVSNQPQHF. In nucleotides, the CDR3 is TGTGCCAGCAGCTGGTATCGCGTTAGCAATCAGCCCCAGCATTTT.

This clonotype was seen at least ten times. The rearrangement uses TRBV20-1 and TRBJ2-5, with 7 bases fitting TRBD2. Trimming at V came to 6 bases and at J to 2 bases, leaving 9 bases not matched to a gene. The CDR3 has 14 amino acids. Germline V CDR1 and CDR2: DFQATT, SNEGSKA (reference sequence). DNA for the CDR3: TGCAGTGCCGGTCCACCGGGACTACAAGAGACCCAGTACTTC. Translated: CSAGPPGLQETQYF.

This clonotype was observed many times. The chain combines TRBV28 with TRBJ2-5, with 7 bases fitting TRBD2. This CDR3 region has 15 residues. Germline V lookup: CDR1 MDHEN, CDR2 SYDVKM. With 3 bases clipped from V and 4 bases from J, the junction kept 8 bases outside the gene matches. CDR3 sequence reads: CASSFPSGTIETQYF. The CDR3 DNA reads TGTGCCAGCAGTTTCCCCTCTGGGACTATAGAGACCCAGTACTTC. Full variable domain (outside the CDR3, taken from reference TRBV28 and TRBJ2-5): DVKVTQSSRYLVKRTGEKVFLECVQDMDHENMFWYRQDPGLGLRLIYFSYDVKMKEKGDIPEGYSVSREKKERFSLILESASTNQTSMYLCASSFPSGTIETQYFGPGTRLLVL.

This clonotype was counted many times. The chain employs TRBV11-2 and TRBJ2-3; D gene uncertain. CDR1 SGHAT and CDR2 FQNNGV come from the germline V gene. The CDR3 has 14 residues. The V gene lost 1 base and the J gene lost 2 bases, with 7 bases spanning the gap. In DNA form, the CDR3 reads TGTGCCAGCAGCTTAGGTGGCTCCACAGATACGCAGTATTTT. Protein: CASSLGGSTDTQYF. The entire variable domain, with the rest obtained from reference TRBV11-2 and TRBJ2-3, is as follows: EAGVAQSPRYKIIEKRQSVAFWCNPISGHATLYWYQQILGQGPKLLIQFQNNGVVDDSQLPKDRFSAERLKGVDSTLKIQPAKLEDSAVYLCASSLGGSTDTQYFGPGTRLTVL.